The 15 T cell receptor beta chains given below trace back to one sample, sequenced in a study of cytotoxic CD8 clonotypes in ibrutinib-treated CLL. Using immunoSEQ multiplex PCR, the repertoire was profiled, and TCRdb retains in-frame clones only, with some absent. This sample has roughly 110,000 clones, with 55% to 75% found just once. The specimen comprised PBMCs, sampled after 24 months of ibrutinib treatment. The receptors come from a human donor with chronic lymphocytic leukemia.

In DNA form, the CDR3 reads TGTGCCAGCAGACGCGGTTGGAGCTCCTACGAGCAGTACTTC. Translating it yields CASRRGWSSYEQYF. The chain links TRBV6-5 to TRBJ2-7, with D hard to call. CDR1 is MNHEY and CDR2 is SVGAGI in the germline V gene. This CDR3 has 14 residues. Trimming shortened V by 6 bases and J by 0 bases, and 12 bases separated the two germline ends.

DNA of the CDR3: TGTGCCAGCAGCCAAAACAGGGAAACCTCCTACGAGCAGTACTTC. Protein product: CASSQNRETSYEQYF. The chain uses TRBV5-5 and TRBJ2-7, with D maybe TRBD1 (6 bases). This CDR3 spans 15 amino acids. V was shortened by 4 bases and J by 0 bases, with 14 bases between the two germline ends. Germline CDR1 and CDR2: SGHKS and YYEKEE (reference sequence).

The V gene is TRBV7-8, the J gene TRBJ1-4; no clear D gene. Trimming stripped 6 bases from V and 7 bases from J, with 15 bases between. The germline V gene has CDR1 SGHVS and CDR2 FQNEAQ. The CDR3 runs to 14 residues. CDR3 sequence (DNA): TGTGCCAGCAGTAATGGTCCAGTCGCTGAAAAACTGTTTTTT. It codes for CASSNGPVAEKLFF.

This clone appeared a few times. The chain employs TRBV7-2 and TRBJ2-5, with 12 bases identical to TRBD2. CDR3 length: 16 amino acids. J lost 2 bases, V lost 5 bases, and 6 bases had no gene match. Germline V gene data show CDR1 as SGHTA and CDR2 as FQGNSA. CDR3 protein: CASSGRLAGVQETQYF. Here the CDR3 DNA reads TGTGCCAGCAGCGGTCGACTAGCGGGGGTACAAGAGACCCAGTACTTC.

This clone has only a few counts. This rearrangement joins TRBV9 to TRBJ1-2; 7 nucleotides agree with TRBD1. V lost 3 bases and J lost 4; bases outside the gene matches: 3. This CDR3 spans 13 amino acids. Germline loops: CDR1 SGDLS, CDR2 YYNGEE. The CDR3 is CASSATGAYGYTF. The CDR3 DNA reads TGTGCCAGCAGCGCAACAGGGGCCTATGGCTACACCTTC.

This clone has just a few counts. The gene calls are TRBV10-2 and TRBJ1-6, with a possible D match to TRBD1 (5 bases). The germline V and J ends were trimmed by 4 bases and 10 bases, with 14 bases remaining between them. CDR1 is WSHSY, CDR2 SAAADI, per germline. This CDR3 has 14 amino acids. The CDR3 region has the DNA TGCGCCAGCAGTGCGCGTCAGGGAGTCTCACCCCTCCACTTT. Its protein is CASSARQGVSPLHF.

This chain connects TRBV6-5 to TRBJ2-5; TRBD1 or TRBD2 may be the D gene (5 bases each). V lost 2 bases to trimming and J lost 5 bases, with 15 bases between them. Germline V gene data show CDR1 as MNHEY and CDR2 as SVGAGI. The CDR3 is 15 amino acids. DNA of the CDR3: TGTGCCAGCAGTTACGGGGGAAGCAGGGTCGAGACCCAGTACTTC. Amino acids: CASSYGGSRVETQYF.

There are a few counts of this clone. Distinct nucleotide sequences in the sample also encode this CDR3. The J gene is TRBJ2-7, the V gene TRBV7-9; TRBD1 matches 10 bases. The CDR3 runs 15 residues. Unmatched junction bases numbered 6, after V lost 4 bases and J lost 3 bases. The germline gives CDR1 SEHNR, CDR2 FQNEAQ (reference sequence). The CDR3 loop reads CASSSGTGVSYEQYF. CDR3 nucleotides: TGTGCCAGCAGCTCCGGGACAGGGGTTAGCTACGAGCAGTACTTC. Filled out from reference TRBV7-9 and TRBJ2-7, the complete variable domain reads DTGVSQNPRHKITKRGQNVTFRCDPISEHNRLYWYRQTLGQGPEFLTYFQNEAQLEKSRLLSDRFSAERPKGSFSTLEIQRTEQGDSAMYLCASSSGTGVSYEQYFGPGTRLTVT.

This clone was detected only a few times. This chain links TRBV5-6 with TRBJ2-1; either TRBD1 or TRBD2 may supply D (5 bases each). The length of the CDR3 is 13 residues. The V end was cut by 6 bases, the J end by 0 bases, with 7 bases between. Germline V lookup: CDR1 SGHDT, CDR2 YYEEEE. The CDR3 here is CASKRGSYNEQFF. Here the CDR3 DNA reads TGTGCCAGCAAGAGGGGCTCCTACAATGAGCAGTTCTTC. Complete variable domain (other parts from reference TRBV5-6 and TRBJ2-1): DAGVTQSPTHLIKTRGQQVTLRCSPKSGHDTVSWYQQALGQGPQFIFQYYEEEERQRGNFPDRFSGHQFPNYSSELNVNALLLGDSALYLCASKRGSYNEQFFGPGTRLTVL.

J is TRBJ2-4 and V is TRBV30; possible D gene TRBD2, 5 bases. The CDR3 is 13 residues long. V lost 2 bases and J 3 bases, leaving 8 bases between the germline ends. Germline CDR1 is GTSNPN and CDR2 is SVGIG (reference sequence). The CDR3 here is CAWSSGLKNIQYF. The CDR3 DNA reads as TGTGCCTGGAGTAGCGGCCTCAAAAACATTCAGTACTTC.

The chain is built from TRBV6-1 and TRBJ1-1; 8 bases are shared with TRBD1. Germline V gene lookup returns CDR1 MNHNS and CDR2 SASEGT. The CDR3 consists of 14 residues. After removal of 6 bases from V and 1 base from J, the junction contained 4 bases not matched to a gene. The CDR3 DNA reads TGTGCCAGCAGACCACAGGGGGAGAACACTGAAGCTTTCTTT. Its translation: CASRPQGENTEAFF.

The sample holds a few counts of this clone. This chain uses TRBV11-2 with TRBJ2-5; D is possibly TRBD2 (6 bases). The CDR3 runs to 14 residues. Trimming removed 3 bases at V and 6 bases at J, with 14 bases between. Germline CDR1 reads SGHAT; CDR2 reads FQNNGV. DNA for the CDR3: TGTGCCAGCAGCTTGCGGGGAGTCGGACAGACCCAGTACTTC. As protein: CASSLRGVGQTQYF.

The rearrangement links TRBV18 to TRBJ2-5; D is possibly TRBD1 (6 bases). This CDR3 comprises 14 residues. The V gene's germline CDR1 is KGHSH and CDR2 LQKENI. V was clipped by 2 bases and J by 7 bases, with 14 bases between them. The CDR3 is CASSPGQGFGTQYF. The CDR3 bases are TGTGCCAGCTCACCAGGTCAGGGGTTCGGGACCCAGTACTTC.

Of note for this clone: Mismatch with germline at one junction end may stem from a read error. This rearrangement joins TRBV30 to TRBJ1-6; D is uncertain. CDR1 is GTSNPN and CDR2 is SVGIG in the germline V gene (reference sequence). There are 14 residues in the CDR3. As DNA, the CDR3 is TGTGCCTGGAACGCGAACTCCGATAATTCACCCCTCCACTTT. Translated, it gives CAWNANSDNSPLHF.

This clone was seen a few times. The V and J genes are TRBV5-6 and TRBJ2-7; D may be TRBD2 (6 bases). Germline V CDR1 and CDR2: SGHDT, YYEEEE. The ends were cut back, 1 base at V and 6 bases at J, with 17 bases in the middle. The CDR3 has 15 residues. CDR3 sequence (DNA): TGTGCCAGCAGCTTGAGGGCGGGGTGGATGCGCGAGCAGTACTTC. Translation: CASSLRAGWMREQYF.